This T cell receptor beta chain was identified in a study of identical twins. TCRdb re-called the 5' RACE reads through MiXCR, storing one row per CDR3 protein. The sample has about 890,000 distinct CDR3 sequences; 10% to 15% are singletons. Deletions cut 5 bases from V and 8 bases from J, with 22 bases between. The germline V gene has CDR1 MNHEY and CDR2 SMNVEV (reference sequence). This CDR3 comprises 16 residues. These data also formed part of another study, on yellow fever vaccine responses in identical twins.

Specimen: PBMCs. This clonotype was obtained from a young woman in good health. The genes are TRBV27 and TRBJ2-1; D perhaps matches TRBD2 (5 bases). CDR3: CASSLRPSRGVDEQFF. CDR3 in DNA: TGTGCCAGCAGTCTCAGACCCTCTCGGGGAGTGGATGAGCAGTTCTTC.